These 24 T cell receptor beta chains were all obtained from the same sample, sequenced in a study of T cells in Graves' hyperthyroidism and ophthalmopathy. Amplification of TCR beta CDR3 regions was performed using RNA transcripts as template. HTBI primers were employed in a first-round RT-PCR of the TCR CDR3. MiXCR, run by TCRdb on the multiplex PCR reads, gives a single entry per CDR3 protein. Of about 320,000 distinct CDR3 sequences in the sample, approximately 17% are singletons; the top ten hold 33%. The sequencing sample was made of blood. Receptor source: a man younger than 40 with Graves' hyperthyroidism.

This clonotype has a count of ten or more. This chain uses TRBV20-1 with TRBJ2-1, with D possibly TRBD2 on 5 matching bases. This CDR3 comprises 16 residues. Germline lookup yields CDR1 DFQATT and CDR2 SNEGSKA (reference sequence). V dropped 2 bases and J dropped 8 bases, with 22 bases sitting between them. This CDR3 reads CSARIGSRAVGDEQFF. The CDR3 region has the DNA TGCAGTGCTAGAATTGGGTCGAGGGCCGTCGGTGATGAGCAGTTCTTC.

The chain joins TRBV10-2 to TRBJ2-7; 8 bases align to TRBD2. CDR3 length: 13 residues. Trimming took 7 bases from V and 2 from J; bases not matched to a gene: 4. Per germline, CDR1 WSHSY and CDR2 SAAADI. CDR3 DNA: TGCGCCAGCATATCGGGAGGGACCTACGAGCAGTACTTC. Translating gives CASISGGTYEQYF.

The chain recombines TRBV3-1 with TRBJ2-1; TRBD2 agrees at 8 bases. Germline CDR1 reads LGHDT; CDR2 reads YNNKEL (reference sequence). The CDR3 has 18 residues. J gave up 0 bases and V 5 bases, and 12 bases lay outside the gene matches. The CDR3 reads CASSYGTSRWSSYNEQFF. For the CDR3, the DNA is TGTGCCAGCAGCTACGGGACTAGTCGCTGGAGCTCCTACAATGAGCAGTTCTTC.

The chain employs TRBV28 and TRBJ2-1; D call uncertain. The germline V gene encodes CDR1 MDHEN and CDR2 SYDVKM. V shed 8 bases and J shed 7 bases, with 12 bases lying between them. The CDR3 consists of 12 residues. Here the CDR3 DNA reads TGTGCCAGCGAGGTTGGGTTGAATGAGCAGTTCTTC. This encodes CASEVGLNEQFF.

The V call is TRBV9, the J call TRBJ1-1, with TRBD1 identical over 9 bases. The CDR3 is 14 amino acids. Germline CDR1 and CDR2: SGDLS and YYNGEE. With V trimmed by 3 bases and J by 4 bases, 4 bases remained unmatched. The chain's CDR3 is CASSARDRATEAFF. The CDR3 bases are TGTGCCAGCAGCGCTCGGGACAGGGCCACTGAAGCTTTCTTT.

The chain couples TRBV12-3 or TRBV12-4 to TRBJ2-5; 8 bases agree with TRBD2. The junction had 10 bases not matched to a gene; V was cut back by 6 bases and J by 7 bases. CDR3 length: 14 amino acids. CDR3 DNA: TGTGCCAGCAGGGCGGGACTAGGCACGCGGACCCAGTACTTC. This gives the protein CASRAGLGTRTQYF.

This clonotype has ten or more counts. This chain links TRBV13 with TRBJ1-2, with TRBD1 matching 7 bases. V lost 10 bases and J lost 2; bases outside the gene matches: 7. Per germline, CDR1 PRHDT and CDR2 FYEKMQ (reference sequence). CDR3 length equals 13 residues. DNA for the CDR3: TGTGCCACCCTAGACAGGGAAAACTATGGCTACACCTTC. It is translated as CATLDRENYGYTF.

The chain couples TRBV29-1 to TRBJ1-2, with 9 bases that match TRBD1. The V gene's germline CDR1 is SQVTM and CDR2 ANQGSEA. This CDR3 spans 12 amino acids. V was clipped by 6 bases and J by 5 bases; unmatched bases: 4. The CDR3 DNA reads as TGCAGCGTAATGACAGGGGGATATGGCTACACCTTC. Encoded protein: CSVMTGGYGYTF.

The chain couples TRBV5-1 to TRBJ2-1; tentative D call: TRBD2 (5 bases). Trimming pared 2 bases from V and 8 bases from J, leaving 17 bases between. Germline V lookup: CDR1 SGHRS, CDR2 YFSETQ. The CDR3 spans 15 residues. CDR3 loop: CASSLGDLVGDEQFF. The CDR3 DNA reads as TGCGCCAGCAGCTTAGGAGACCTGGTGGGAGATGAGCAGTTCTTC.

This clonotype was counted ten times or more. V is TRBV7-9 and J is TRBJ1-2; D uncertain. Germline V gene lookup returns CDR1 SEHNR and CDR2 FQNEAQ (reference sequence). Trimming took off 1 base at V and 4 bases at J, with 10 bases between the two ends. The length of the CDR3 is 14 residues. CDR3 nucleotide sequence: TGTGCCAGCAGCTTAGATGTCAGCCGCTATGGCTACACCTTC. This translates into CASSLDVSRYGYTF.

Comment on this clonotype: Given the absence of the conserved phenylalanine or tryptophan at the CDR3 end, a read error is likely. This rearrangement joins TRBV30 to TRBJ2-5, with no clear D. The CDR3 sequence is 14 residues long. V was shortened by 2 bases and J by 3 bases, with 13 bases between the two germline ends. The germline V gene encodes CDR1 GTSNPN and CDR2 SVGIG (reference sequence). In DNA, the CDR3 is TGTGCCTGGAGTCTCCTCGCGGCGGAAGAGACCCAGTACCTC. The encoded protein is CAWSLLAAEETQYL.

The chain uses TRBV6-2 or TRBV6-3 and TRBJ2-2, with D maybe TRBD1 (6 bases). V gave up 9 bases and J gave up 4 bases, with 18 bases separating them. The CDR3 has 15 amino acids. Germline loops: CDR1 MNHEY, CDR2 SVGEGT. CDR3 in DNA: TGTGCCAGTACCGACCAGGGGAGACGCACCGGGGAGCTGTTTTTT. Amino acids: CASTDQGRRTGELFF.

The chain links TRBV24-1 to TRBJ1-2; no reliable D call. Germline assignment: CDR1 KGHDR and CDR2 SFDVKD. The CDR3 length is 14 residues. V shed 2 bases and J shed 7 bases, with 13 bases lying between them. CDR3 residues: CATSDSGPGGGYTF. As DNA, the CDR3 is TGTGCCACCAGTGATTCCGGTCCTGGAGGTGGCTACACCTTC.

This clonotype was seen a few times. The chain uses TRBV9 and TRBJ1-6; D remains unclear. Germline CDR1 is SGDLS and CDR2 is YYNGEE. V lost 4 bases and J 6 bases, leaving 11 bases between the germline ends. CDR3 length: 14 amino acids. The CDR3 sequence is CASSPGGSNSPLHF. The CDR3 nucleotides read TGTGCCAGCAGCCCCGGAGGGAGTAATTCACCCCTCCACTTT.

V gene TRBV7-9 combines with J gene TRBJ2-3, with no clear D. V was pared by 4 bases and J by 0 bases, with 17 bases between. The CDR3 loop spans 17 amino acids. Germline loops: CDR1 SEHNR, CDR2 FQNEAQ (reference sequence). CDR3 coding DNA: TGTGCCAGCAGCTATACCGAGGATCCCTCTAGCACAGATACGCAGTATTTT. Its protein product is CASSYTEDPSSTDTQYF.

The V call is TRBV12-3 or TRBV12-4, the J call TRBJ2-7, with D perhaps TRBD2 (6 bases). This CDR3 is 19 amino acids long. The V end was cut by 5 bases, the J end by 2 bases, with 28 bases between. The CDR3 DNA is TGTGCCAGCAGTGACCAGGCCCTAGCGTGGGAGAGGCTAGCCTACGAGCAGTACTTC. Translating it yields CASSDQALAWERLAYEQYF.

This clonotype was observed at least ten times. V is TRBV3-1 and J is TRBJ2-7, with 9 positions matching TRBD1. This CDR3 region has 13 residues. Germline V lookup: CDR1 LGHDT, CDR2 YNNKEL (reference sequence). V trimming: 5 bases; J trimming: 6 bases; junction bases outside the gene matches: 5. CDR3 in amino acids: CASSSQGAGEQYF. CDR3 nucleotide sequence: TGTGCCAGCAGCTCACAGGGGGCGGGCGAGCAGTACTTC.

V usage is TRBV28 and J usage is TRBJ2-6, with no clear D. Germline V gene sequence: CDR1 MDHEN, CDR2 SYDVKM. The CDR3 has 13 amino acids. V lost 6 bases and J lost 1, with 4 bases in between. CDR3 residues: CASRKSGANVLTF. The CDR3 DNA sequence: TGTGCCAGCAGGAAATCTGGGGCCAACGTCCTGACTTTC.

In this sample, this clonotype turned up a few times. This chain links TRBV4-1 with TRBJ2-1; 10 bases align to TRBD2. The CDR3 spans 18 residues. The germline V gene has CDR1 MGHRA and CDR2 YSYEKL. With V trimmed by 0 bases and J by 4 bases, 9 bases remained unmatched. CDR3 residues: CASSQESLTSGVYNEQFF. The DNA of the CDR3 is TGCGCCAGCAGCCAAGAAAGTCTAACTAGCGGGGTTTACAATGAGCAGTTCTTC.

This clonotype occurred a few times. This chain uses TRBV6-1 with TRBJ1-1; D not resolved. The CDR3 totals 15 residues. The V and J ends lost 6 bases and 2 bases respectively, with 16 bases between them. The V gene's germline CDR1 is MNHNS and CDR2 SASEGT. This chain's CDR3 is CASSLKTLINTEAFF. Here the CDR3 DNA reads TGTGCCAGCAGCTTAAAGACCCTCATTAACACTGAAGCTTTCTTT.

This chain uses TRBV20-1 with TRBJ1-2, with a weak D call TRBD1 (5 bases). Trimming took 5 bases from V and 0 from J, leaving 16 bases between them. The CDR3 totals 15 residues. From germline, CDR1 is DFQATT and CDR2 SNEGSKA (reference sequence). The CDR3 DNA follows: TGCAGTGCTCCTCCATCGGCAGGGACTAACTATGGCTACACCTTC. Encoded protein: CSAPPSAGTNYGYTF.

This clonotype was picked up many times. V is TRBV14 and J is TRBJ2-3, with 7 positions matching TRBD1. This CDR3 is 17 amino acids long. The ends lost 2 bases at V and 2 bases at J; junction bases unmatched: 10. CDR1 is SGHDN, CDR2 FVKESK, per germline. CDR3 region: CASSQPVPGQLTDTQYF. CDR3 coding DNA: TGTGCCAGCAGCCAACCCGTTCCGGGACAGCTCACAGATACGCAGTATTTT.

This clonotype appeared a few times. V gene TRBV7-2 combines with J gene TRBJ2-3; maybe TRBD2 (6 bases). CDR1 and CDR2 (germline): SGHTA, FQGNSA. V shed 6 bases and J shed 0 bases, with 10 bases lying between them. The CDR3 runs to 14 residues. CDR3 in DNA: TGTGCCAGCAGTCCTAGCGAAAGCACAGATACGCAGTATTTT. This translates into CASSPSESTDTQYF. The whole variable domain, filled in from reference TRBV7-2 and TRBJ2-3, reads GAGVSQSPSNKVTEKGKDVELRCDPISGHTALYWYRQSLGQGLEFLIYFQGNSAPDKSGLPSDRFSAERTGGSVSTLTIQRTQQEDSAVYLCASSPSESTDTQYFGPGTRLTVL.

This clonotype was counted ten times or more. The CDR3 region has the DNA TGTGCCAGCAGCTCTAGGCTAGGGATAACTTCGGAGACCCAGTACTTC. Protein product: CASSSRLGITSETQYF. The V and J genes are TRBV11-2 and TRBJ2-5; D gene ambiguous. From germline, CDR1 is SGHAT and CDR2 FQNNGV. V lost 4 bases, J lost 5 bases, and 20 bases lay in between. The CDR3 is 16 amino acids.